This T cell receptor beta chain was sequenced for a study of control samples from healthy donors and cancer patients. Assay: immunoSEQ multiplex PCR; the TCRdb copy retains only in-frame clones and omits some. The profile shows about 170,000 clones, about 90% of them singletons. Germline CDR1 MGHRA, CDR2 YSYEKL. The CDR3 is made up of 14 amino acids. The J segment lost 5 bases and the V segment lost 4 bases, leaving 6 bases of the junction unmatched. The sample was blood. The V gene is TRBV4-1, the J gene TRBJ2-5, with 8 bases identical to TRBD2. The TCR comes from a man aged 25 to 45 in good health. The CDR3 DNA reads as TGCGCCAGCAGCCCGCGGGGGGATCTGGAGACCCAGTACTTC. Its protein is CASSPRGDLETQYF.